These T cell receptor beta chains were read from a single sample in a study of T cell repertoires in cytomegalovirus infection. TCRdb re-derived calls from the reads in MiXCR, one entry per CDR3 protein. The repertoire includes 210,000 or so distinct CDR3 sequences, 6% to 8% of them detected once, and 5.5% to 6.5% sits in the top ten. Sequenced input: PBMCs. These receptors all come from a human donor in good health (CMV status not recorded). Some clones in this sample may be carry-over from other donors' samples. CDR3s leave out the opening cysteine and the closing phenylalanine or tryptophan.

V: TRBV7-8; CDR3: ASWKSGLNTEAF
V: TRBV2; CDR3: ASSERSGAVNYGYT
V: TRBV2; CDR3: ASSELVWMEGNT
V: TRBV20-1; CDR3: SAREPGLAGRADTQY
V: TRBV6-2/TRBV6-3; CDR3: ASHNLPTRQGSDYEQY
V: TRBV2; CDR3: ASKYGVDTQY
V: TRBV5-4; CDR3: ASSLVVGQGYT
V: TRBV7-2; CDR3: ASSSGRGGSYEQY
V: TRBV20-1; CDR3: SASPRDRGGQPQH
V: TRBV20-1; CDR3: SAGYLDGGAYSNQPQH
V: TRBV20-1; CDR3: SAILRAGEDEQF
V: TRBV7-8; CDR3: ASSFGFSRGGETQY
V: TRBV2; CDR3: ASRLTSGGTDTQY
V: TRBV7-2; CDR3: ASSTRRGPNQPQH
V: TRBV10-2; CDR3: ASSEGLAGPY
V: TRBV11-2; CDR3: ATSNLAGELF
V: TRBV13; CDR3: ASSLRPGQNTEAF
V: TRBV24-1; CDR3: ATSARRGEAT
V: TRBV6-2/TRBV6-3; CDR3: ASSRTDCYEQY
V: TRBV7-9; CDR3: ASSLAAGSDQPQH
V: TRBV7-2; CDR3: ASSPTGTLAGGPTPGELF
V: TRBV7-2; CDR3: ASSLGDFNSPLH
V: TRBV4-2; CDR3: ASSQDTAGQPQH
V: TRBV10-3; CDR3: AMSPGGSVTDTQY
V: TRBV10-2; CDR3: ASSEEGIGGARFTDTQY
V: TRBV5-6; CDR3: ASSYGLAGGKETQY
V: TRBV2; CDR3: ASSPMGGGGIGGNQPQH
V: TRBV11-3; CDR3: ASSTGIGNTIY
V: TRBV2; CDR3: ASSVGRENTEAF
V: TRBV24-1; CDR3: ATSESTSGGTYNEQF
V: TRBV30; CDR3: ALSPAGGEYEQY
V: TRBV7-2; CDR3: ASSHGTGAETQY
V: TRBV5-1; CDR3: AVPRGTDTQY
V: TRBV2; CDR3: ASSMEGQLAF
V: TRBV20-1; CDR3: SAGRQGLGDTQY
V: TRBV27; CDR3: ASSLRFSAGNTGELF
V: TRBV28; CDR3: ASSFHLNTDTQY
V: TRBV20-1; CDR3: SALLAAYETQY
V: TRBV6-6; CDR3: ASSYSTWEDTEAF
V: TRBV5-4; CDR3: ASSSPGQGAGANVLT
V: TRBV10-3; CDR3: AISRESANYGYT
V: TRBV29-1; CDR3: SVSRPDTYEQY
V: TRBV10-3; CDR3: AISESEALN
V: TRBV28; CDR3: ASSLVGSRGSYEQY
V: TRBV6-4; CDR3: ASSDGGPSGGYT
V: TRBV5-5; CDR3: ASSLARWAGAADEQF
V: TRBV9; CDR3: ASSQEEVTEAF
V: TRBV7-2; CDR3: ASSATSGGRQETQY
V: TRBV6-2/TRBV6-3; CDR3: ASNRDTGELF
V: TRBV5-1; CDR3: ASSSGQQFYNEQF
V: TRBV20-1; CDR3: SARVMGGDRNSPLH
V: TRBV2; CDR3: ASSDPRTRDTQY